This T cell receptor (beta chain) came from a study of blood T cell repertoires in COVID-19. Looking at the study overall: Samples representing acute and convalescent COVID-19 were sourced from the United States, Italy and Spain. Sample material is recorded as cDNA or gDNA derived from T cells, B-cell-depleted T cells, or PBMCs.

Study processing details: Counts of nucleated cells, estimated from reference gene primer amplification, were obtained. Profiled with immunoSEQ multiplex PCR; TCRdb holds only in-frame clones, not every one. From that table come the V and J calls and clone size; the DNA was used to work out D and trimming. Seen here are roughly 50,000 clones, 91% observed once, and the top ten hold roughly 7%. The germline V gene has CDR1 SGHRS and CDR2 YFSETQ. The CDR3 is made up of 18 amino acids. The J segment lost 1 base and the V segment lost 0 bases, leaving 9 bases of the junction unmatched. Sequencing used peripheral blood. The V gene is TRBV5-1, the J gene TRBJ2-2, with 7 bases that match TRBD1. The sequence derives from a woman aged 55-75 years with active or convalescent COVID-19. The CDR3 sequence is CASSLVEGARRNTGELFF. The CDR3 DNA follows: TGCGCCAGCAGCTTGGTTGAGGGGGCGAGGCGGAACACCGGGGAGCTGTTTTTT. The variable domain in full, completed from reference TRBV5-1 and TRBJ2-2, reads KAGVTQTPRYLIKTRGQQVTLSCSPISGHRSVSWYQQTPGQGLQFLFEYFSETQRNKGNFPGRFSGRQFSNSRSEMNVSTLELGDSALYLCASSLVEGARRNTGELFFGEGSRLTVL.